This T cell receptor (beta chain) derives from a study of blood T cell repertoires in COVID-19. Sequencing was performed with immunoSEQ multiplex PCR; in TCRdb, only in-frame clones are kept and a portion is missing. The table includes 200,000 to 250,000 clones, roughly 90% detected once. V dropped 1 base and J dropped 1 base, with 10 bases sitting between them. This CDR3 is 14 amino acids long. CDR1 and CDR2 (germline): GTSNPN, SVGIG (reference sequence). V gene TRBV30 combines with J gene TRBJ1-1, with D unresolved. Source material: peripheral blood. This receptor was identified in a woman aged 55-70 years with acute or convalescent COVID-19. CDR3 region: CAWSGASWNTEAFF. CDR3 bases: TGTGCCTGGAGTGGGGCGAGCTGGAACACTGAAGCTTTCTTT.